This T cell receptor (beta chain) was documented in a study of radiation and T cells in renal cell carcinoma. About the research overall: Nephrectomy followed 15 Gy stereotactic body radiation by 4 weeks. Findings of the study overall: In blood, top tumor clones expanded by 2 weeks, shrinking by 4.

Sequenced by immunoSEQ multiplex PCR; TCRdb stores in-frame clones only, minus some. The table has approximately 140,000 clones, approximately 87% seen once. The CDR3 runs to 13 residues. Germline CDR1 GTSNPN, CDR2 SVGIG (reference sequence). The V and J ends lost 5 bases and 0 bases respectively, with 5 bases between them. Time point described: baseline pretreatment blood. Indicated treatment: 15 Gy SBRT to primary tumor, nephrectomy 4 weeks later. The tumor was a clear cell renal cell carcinoma. Concerning this clone itself: Its target is not known.

The chain recombines TRBV30 with TRBJ2-6; D unclear. The sequence was obtained from a woman between 45 and 60 years old with renal cell carcinoma. Source: blood, taken from a patient whose treatment included radiotherapy and nephrectomy. CDR3 region: CAWEISGANVLTF. CDR3 DNA: TGTGCCTGGGAAATCTCTGGGGCCAACGTCCTGACTTTC.